The source of this T cell receptor beta chain is a study of T-cell memory formation after mild COVID-19. Concerning this clonotype itself: What it binds is not known.

Broader study findings: The appearance of some responding clones in pre-infection memory suggested that cross-reactive memory joined. Among CD4+ contracting clones, most were CM and EM, and CD8+ ones EMRA.

TCR alpha and TCR beta cDNA libraries carrying sample barcodes and UMIs were produced by 5'RACE using constant-segment primers. MiXCR, applied by TCRdb to the 5' RACE reads, yields one record per CDR3 protein. The data hold 300,000 to 400,000 distinct CDR3 sequences, with around 21% observed a single time. The CDR3 extends over 16 amino acids. V lost 2 bases, J lost 0 bases, and 6 bases stayed unmatched. The germline V gene encodes CDR1 DFQATT and CDR2 SNEGSKA (reference sequence). Sequenced: PBMCs or a T cell subset sorted from them (not recorded which). The genes are TRBV20-1 and TRBJ2-1; 8 bases line up with TRBD2. The clonotype comes from an adult woman who had mild COVID-19 (a few samples of this study predate the infection). Cell type and time point are not known. The DNA of the CDR3 is TGCAGTGCTAGAACGTCCGGGACTAGCTCCTACAATGAGCAGTTCTTC. Amino acid sequence: CSARTSGTSSYNEQFF.